Listed below are T cell receptor beta chains from one sample, sequenced in a study of STAT3 mutations in large granular lymphocyte leukemia. TCRdb's copy holds only in-frame clones and misses some; the assay was immunoSEQ multiplex PCR. The top ten clones hold 10% to 15% of a sample with around 29,000 clones, around 85% of them seen once. The specimen sequenced was peripheral blood mononuclear cells. The receptors were sampled from a man aged 55 to 70 with T-cell large granular lymphocyte leukemia. Some clones in this sample may be carry-over from other donors' samples. Both conserved end residues are part of each CDR3. The D gene is left open where the match is weak. Only some rows state a clone size, as once, few, many or a class for expanded clones.

CDR3 protein	CDR3 DNA	V gene	clone size	J gene	D gene
CAWSAGLAGGRETQYF	TGTGCCTGGAGTGCTGGACTAGCGGGAGGTCGGGAGACCCAGTACTTC	TRBV30	-	TRBJ2-5	TRBD2
CASSLSGTNQPQHF	TGTGCCAGCAGCTTGTCGGGGACCAATCAGCCCCAGCATTTT	TRBV7-8	few	TRBJ1-5	-
CASSLDAYNSPLHF	TGCGCCAGCAGCTTGGATGCCTATAATTCACCCCTCCACTTT	TRBV5-1	once	TRBJ1-6	-
CASSLAASSGRAHEQYF	TGCGCCAGCAGCTTGGCCGCGAGTAGCGGGAGGGCCCACGAGCAGTACTTC	TRBV5-1	once	TRBJ2-7	TRBD2
CAWSSPPPLSSSTDTQYF	TGTGCCTGGAGTTCACCGCCGCCACTATCCTCTAGCACAGATACGCAGTATTTT	TRBV30	-	TRBJ2-3	-
CASRYPGTGYF	TGTGCCAGCAGGTATCCCGGGACAGGGTACTTC	TRBV9	-	TRBJ2-5	TRBD1
CASQGVETQYF	TGTGCCTCACAGGGGGTAGAGACCCAGTACTTC	TRBV6-5	few	TRBJ2-5	TRBD1
CASSVGQGVETEAFF	TGTGCCAGCAGCGTGGGACAGGGGGTAGAAACTGAAGCTTTCTTT	TRBV9	-	TRBJ1-1	TRBD1
CASSLAVDTEAFF	TGTGCCAGCAGCTTAGCGGTGGACACTGAAGCTTTCTTT	TRBV11-2	once	TRBJ1-1	-
CASSLGLTPTDTQYF	TGCGCCAGCAGCTTGGGGCTCACCCCCACAGATACGCAGTATTTT	TRBV5-1	-	TRBJ2-3	-
CASSLGFNQPQHF	TGTGCCAGCAGCTTGGGCTTCAATCAGCCCCAGCATTTT	TRBV7-8	once	TRBJ1-5	-
CASSEYRGNQPQHF	TGTGCCAGCAGTGAATACAGGGGCAATCAGCCCCAGCATTTT	TRBV6-1	few	TRBJ1-5	-
CASSGTRQGEQYF	TGTGCCAGCAGTGGAACCCGACAGGGCGAGCAGTACTTC	TRBV6-1	-	TRBJ2-7	TRBD1